This is a list of T cell receptor beta chains from one sample in a study of blood T cell repertoires in COVID-19. TCRdb's copy holds only in-frame clones and misses some; the assay was immunoSEQ multiplex PCR. The sample records roughly 100,000 clones, about 90% being singletons. The specimen sequenced was peripheral blood. All receptors derive from a middle-aged man in a cohort sampled during active COVID-19. Each CDR3 is given with its conserved first and last residue. D genes are given only for firm matches. For some rows the clone size is stated as once, few or many, or as a class when expanded; others skip it.

j_call,d_call,clone_size,v_call,cdr3_nt,cdr3_aa
TRBJ1-6,.,.,TRBV20-1,TGCAGTGCTCCGAATTCACCCCTCCACTTT,CSAPNSPLHF
TRBJ1-2,.,.,TRBV28,TGTGCCAGCAGTGCCTACAGTGAATCCTATGGCTACACCTTC,CASSAYSESYGYTF
TRBJ1-2,.,once,TRBV10-3,TGTGCCATCAGGGACACCGGTTTGGATGGGGGCTACACCTTC,CAIRDTGLDGGYTF
TRBJ2-7,.,.,TRBV5-4,TGTGCCAGCAGCTTGAGGGGGGGCTCCTCCTACGAGCAGTACTTC,CASSLRGGSSYEQYF
TRBJ1-2,.,.,TRBV6-2/TRBV6-3,TGTGCCAGCAGTTACTCTTCGGCAGGGCACTATGGCTACACCTTC,CASSYSSAGHYGYTF
TRBJ2-5,TRBD1,once,TRBV28,TGTGCCAGCACTAAAGGGGGACAGGGACGAGAGACCCAGTACTTC,CASTKGGQGRETQYF
TRBJ2-3,.,.,TRBV7-9,TGTGCCAGCACGGACACGAGCACAGATACGCAGTATTTT,CASTDTSTDTQYF
TRBJ2-3,.,few,TRBV4-2,TGTGCCAGCAGCCAAGGGATCTCGGGTACGCAGTATTTT,CASSQGISGTQYF
TRBJ2-1,.,.,TRBV5-5,TGTGCCAGCAGCTTGGCCTCAGGGTATGAGCAGTTCTTC,CASSLASGYEQFF
TRBJ2-3,TRBD2,.,TRBV9,TGTGCCAGCAGCGTCGACGACGGGGGACTAGCGGGGTTCACAGATACGCAGTATTTT,CASSVDDGGLAGFTDTQYF
TRBJ1-5,.,.,TRBV28,TGTGCCAGCAGTTTAGGAGGGATCAATCAGCCCCAGCATTTT,CASSLGGINQPQHF
TRBJ2-1,TRBD2,.,TRBV28,TGTGCCAGCAGTTTGGGCGGGGGGGATACGTTCTTC,CASSLGGGDTFF
TRBJ2-3,.,.,TRBV27,TGTGCCAGCAGTTTATCGCGGACTAGCACAGATACGCAGTATTTT,CASSLSRTSTDTQYF
TRBJ2-3,.,.,TRBV6-6,TGTGCCAGCAGTTACTCTGGGCCAGATACGCAGTATTTT,CASSYSGPDTQYF
TRBJ1-4,TRBD1,.,TRBV9,TGTGCCAGCAGCGTAGGACAGGGGTGGGATGAAAAACTGTTTTTT,CASSVGQGWDEKLFF
TRBJ1-3,.,.,TRBV2,TGTGCCAGCAGTGAAGGCGGGGATTGGGGCACCATATATTTT,CASSEGGDWGTIYF
TRBJ1-1,TRBD1,.,TRBV28,TGTGCCAGCACCGGACAGGGTGAAGCTTTCTTT,CASTGQGEAFF
TRBJ1-5,.,.,TRBV6-5,TGTGCCAGCAGTTTGACAGACAATCAGCCCCAGCATTTT,CASSLTDNQPQHF
TRBJ2-7,TRBD1,.,TRBV7-9,TGTGCCAGCAGCCTCACTCGGGACAGGGGGCCCGATGAGCAGTACTTC,CASSLTRDRGPDEQYF
TRBJ2-2,.,few,TRBV5-4,TGTGCCAGCAGCCTCGGGGGTTCCCACACCGGGGAGCTGTTTTTT,CASSLGGSHTGELFF
TRBJ1-2,TRBD1,.,TRBV29-1,TGCAGCGCACAACAGGGGTTTGGCTACACCTTC,CSAQQGFGYTF
TRBJ2-1,TRBD2,once,TRBV18,TGTGCCAGCTCACCACCGGGGCTAGCGGGGATAAATGAGCAGTTCTTC,CASSPPGLAGINEQFF
TRBJ2-2,TRBD2,.,TRBV10-2,TGCGCCAGCAGTACTAGCGGGGGGACCGGGGAGCTGTTTTTT,CASSTSGGTGELFF
TRBJ2-5,.,.,TRBV2,TGTGCCAGCAGGGGGACACCTCAAGAGACCCAGTACTTC,CASRGTPQETQYF
TRBJ2-5,.,.,TRBV4-2,TGTGCCAGCAGCCAAGTCTCTAGTACCGGAGAGACCCAGTACTTC,CASSQVSSTGETQYF